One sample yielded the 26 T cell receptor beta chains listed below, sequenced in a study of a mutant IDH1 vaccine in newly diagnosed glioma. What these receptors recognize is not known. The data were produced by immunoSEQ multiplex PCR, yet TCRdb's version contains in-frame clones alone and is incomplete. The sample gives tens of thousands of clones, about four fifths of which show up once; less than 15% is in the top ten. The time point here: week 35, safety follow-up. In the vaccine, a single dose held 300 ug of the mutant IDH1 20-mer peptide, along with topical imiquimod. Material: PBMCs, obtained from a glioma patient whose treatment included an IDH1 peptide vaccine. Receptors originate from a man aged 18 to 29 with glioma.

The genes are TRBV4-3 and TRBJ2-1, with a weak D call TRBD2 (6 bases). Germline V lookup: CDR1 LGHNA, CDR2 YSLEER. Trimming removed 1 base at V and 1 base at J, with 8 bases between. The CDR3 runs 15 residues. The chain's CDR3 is CASSQGGGSYNEQFF. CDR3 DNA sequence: TGCGCCAGCAGCCAAGGTGGGGGGTCCTACAATGAGCAGTTCTTC.

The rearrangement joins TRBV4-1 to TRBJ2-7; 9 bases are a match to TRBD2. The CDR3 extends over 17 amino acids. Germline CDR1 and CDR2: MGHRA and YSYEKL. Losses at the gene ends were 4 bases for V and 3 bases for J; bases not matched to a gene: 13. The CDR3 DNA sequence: TGCGCCAGCAGCCCCCTTTTCCCAGCGGGGGGAAACTACGAGCAGTACTTC. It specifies CASSPLFPAGGNYEQYF.

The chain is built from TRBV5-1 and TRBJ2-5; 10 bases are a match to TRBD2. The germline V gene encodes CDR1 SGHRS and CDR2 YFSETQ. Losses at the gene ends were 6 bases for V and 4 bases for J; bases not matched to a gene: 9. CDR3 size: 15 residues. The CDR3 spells CASTLSGGAGETQYF. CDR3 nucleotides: TGCGCCAGCACCCTGAGCGGGGGGGCCGGAGAGACCCAGTACTTC. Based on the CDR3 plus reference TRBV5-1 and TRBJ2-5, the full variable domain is KAGVTQTPRYLIKTRGQQVTLSCSPISGHRSVSWYQQTPGQGLQFLFEYFSETQRNKGNFPGRFSGRQFSNSRSEMNVSTLELGDSALYLCASTLSGGAGETQYFGPGTRLLVL.

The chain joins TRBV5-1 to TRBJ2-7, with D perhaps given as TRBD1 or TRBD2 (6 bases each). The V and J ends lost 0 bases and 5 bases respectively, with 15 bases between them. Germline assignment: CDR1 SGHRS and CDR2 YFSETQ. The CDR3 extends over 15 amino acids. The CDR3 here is CASSLAGAGWDEQYF. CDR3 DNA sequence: TGCGCCAGCAGCTTGGCGGGGGCGGGTTGGGACGAGCAGTACTTC.

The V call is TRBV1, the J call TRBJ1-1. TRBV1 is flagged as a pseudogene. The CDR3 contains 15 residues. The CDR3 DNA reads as TGCACCAGCAGCCAAGATAGGGAAAGGGAGACTGAAGCTTTCTTT. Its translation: CTSSQDRERETEAFF.

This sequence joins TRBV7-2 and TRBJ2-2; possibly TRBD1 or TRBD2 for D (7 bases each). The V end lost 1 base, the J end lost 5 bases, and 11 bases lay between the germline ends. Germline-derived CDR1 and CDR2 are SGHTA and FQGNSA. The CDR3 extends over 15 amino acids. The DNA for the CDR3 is TGTGCCAGCAGCTTAGACAGGGGAGGGACCGGGGAGCTGTTTTTT. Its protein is CASSLDRGGTGELFF. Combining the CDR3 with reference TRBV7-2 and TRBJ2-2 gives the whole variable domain GAGVSQSPSNKVTEKGKDVELRCDPISGHTALYWYRQSLGQGLEFLIYFQGNSAPDKSGLPSDRFSAERTGGSVSTLTIQRTQQEDSAVYLCASSLDRGGTGELFFGEGSRLTVL.

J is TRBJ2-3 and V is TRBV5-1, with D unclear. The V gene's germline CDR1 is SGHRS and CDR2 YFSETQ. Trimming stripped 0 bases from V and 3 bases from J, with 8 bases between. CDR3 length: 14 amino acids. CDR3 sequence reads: CASSLAGSTDTQYF. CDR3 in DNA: TGCGCCAGCAGCTTGGCCGGAAGTACAGATACGCAGTATTTT.

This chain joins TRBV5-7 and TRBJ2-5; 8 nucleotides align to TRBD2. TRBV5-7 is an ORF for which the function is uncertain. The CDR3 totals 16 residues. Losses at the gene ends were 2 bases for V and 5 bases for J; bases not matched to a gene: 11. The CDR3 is CASSLIAGSGLETQYF. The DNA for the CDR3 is TGTGCCAGCAGCTTAATAGCGGGGTCGGGTCTTGAGACCCAGTACTTC.

The CDR3 here is CASSLGQGAHYGYTF. The CDR3 DNA is TGTGCCAGCAGCCTAGGACAGGGGGCCCACTATGGCTACACCTTC. The chain uses TRBV7-8 and TRBJ1-2, with 11 bases that match TRBD1. Trimming took 5 bases from V and 3 from J; bases not matched to a gene: 5. In germline, CDR1 is SGHVS, CDR2 FQNEAQ. The CDR3 totals 15 residues.

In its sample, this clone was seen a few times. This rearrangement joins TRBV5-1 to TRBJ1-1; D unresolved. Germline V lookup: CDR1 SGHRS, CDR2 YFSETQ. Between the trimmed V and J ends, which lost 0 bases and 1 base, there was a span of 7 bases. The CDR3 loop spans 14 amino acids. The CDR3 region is CASSLGDGNTEAFF. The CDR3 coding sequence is TGCGCCAGCAGCTTGGGCGACGGGAACACTGAAGCTTTCTTT.

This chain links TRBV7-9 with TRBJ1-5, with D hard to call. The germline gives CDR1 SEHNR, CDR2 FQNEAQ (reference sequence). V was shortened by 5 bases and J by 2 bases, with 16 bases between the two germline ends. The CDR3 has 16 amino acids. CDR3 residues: CASSASQGAGNQPQHF. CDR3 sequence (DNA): TGTGCCAGCAGCGCAAGCCAAGGCGCTGGCAATCAGCCCCAGCATTTT.

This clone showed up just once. The CDR3 nucleotides are TGTGCCAGCAGCTCGTTCGGACAGGGACAAGGTATGAACACTGAAGCTTTCTTT. This codes for CASSSFGQGQGMNTEAFF. This chain joins TRBV11-1 and TRBJ1-1, with TRBD1 matching over 8 bases. Losses at the gene ends were 4 bases for V and 0 bases for J; bases not matched to a gene: 13. This CDR3 contains 18 residues. Germline V CDR1 and CDR2: SGHAT, FQDESV (reference sequence).

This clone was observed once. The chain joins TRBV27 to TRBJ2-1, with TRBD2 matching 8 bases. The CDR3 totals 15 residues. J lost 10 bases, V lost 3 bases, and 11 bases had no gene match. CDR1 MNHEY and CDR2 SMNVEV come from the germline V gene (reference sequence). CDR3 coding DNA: TGTGCCAGCAGTTTTGGACTAGCACCGACAGGCGAGCAGTTCTTC. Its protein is CASSFGLAPTGEQFF.

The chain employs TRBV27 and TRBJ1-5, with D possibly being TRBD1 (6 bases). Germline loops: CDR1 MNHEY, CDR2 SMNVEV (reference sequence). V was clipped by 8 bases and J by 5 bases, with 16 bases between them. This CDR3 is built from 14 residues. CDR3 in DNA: TGTGCCAGCTCCCTAGGGGGGTCGGATCAGCCCCAGCATTTT. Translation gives CASSLGGSDQPQHF.

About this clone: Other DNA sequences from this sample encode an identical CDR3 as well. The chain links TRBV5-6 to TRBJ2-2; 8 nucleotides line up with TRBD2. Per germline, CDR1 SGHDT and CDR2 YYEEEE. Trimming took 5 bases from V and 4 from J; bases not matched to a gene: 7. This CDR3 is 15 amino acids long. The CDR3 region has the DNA TGTGCCAGCAGTCCACTCGCGGGAGGCACCGGGGAGCTGTTTTTT. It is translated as CASSPLAGGTGELFF. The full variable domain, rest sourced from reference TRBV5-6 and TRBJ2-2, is DAGVTQSPTHLIKTRGQQVTLRCSPKSGHDTVSWYQQALGQGPQFIFQYYEEEERQRGNFPDRFSGHQFPNYSSELNVNALLLGDSALYLCASSPLAGGTGELFFGEGSRLTVL.

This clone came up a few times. The CDR3 region has the DNA TGCGCCAGCAGCCGAAGACAGGGCGGAAGTGAAGCTTTCTTT. Amino acids: CASSRRQGGSEAFF. The chain joins TRBV5-1 to TRBJ1-1; 7 bases fit TRBD1. CDR3 length: 14 amino acids. The germline V gene has CDR1 SGHRS and CDR2 YFSETQ. After removal of 4 bases from V and 7 bases from J, the junction contained 10 bases not matched to a gene.

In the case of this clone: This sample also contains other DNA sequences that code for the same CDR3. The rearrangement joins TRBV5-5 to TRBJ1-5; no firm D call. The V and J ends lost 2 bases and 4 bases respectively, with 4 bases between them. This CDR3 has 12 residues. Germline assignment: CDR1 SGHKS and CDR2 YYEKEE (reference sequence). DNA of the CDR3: TGTGCCAGCAGCTTTGGGAATCAGCCCCAGCATTTT. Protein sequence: CASSFGNQPQHF.

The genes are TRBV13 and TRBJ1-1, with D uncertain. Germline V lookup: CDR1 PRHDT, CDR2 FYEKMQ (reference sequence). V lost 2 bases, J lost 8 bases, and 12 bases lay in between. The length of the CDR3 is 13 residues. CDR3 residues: CASSLRRAQEAFF. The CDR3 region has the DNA TGTGCCAGCAGCTTAAGACGCGCCCAGGAAGCTTTCTTT.

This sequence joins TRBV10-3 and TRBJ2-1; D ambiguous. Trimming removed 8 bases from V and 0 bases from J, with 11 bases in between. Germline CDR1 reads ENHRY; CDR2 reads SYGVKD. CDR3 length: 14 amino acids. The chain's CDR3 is CAIRTESSYNEQFF. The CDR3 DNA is TGTGCCATCCGGACGGAGAGCTCCTACAATGAGCAGTTCTTC.

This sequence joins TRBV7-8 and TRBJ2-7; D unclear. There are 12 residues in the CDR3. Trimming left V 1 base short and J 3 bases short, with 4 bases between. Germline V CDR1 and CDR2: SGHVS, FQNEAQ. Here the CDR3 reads CASSLGSYEQYF. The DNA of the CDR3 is TGTGCCAGCAGCTTAGGTAGCTACGAGCAGTACTTC.

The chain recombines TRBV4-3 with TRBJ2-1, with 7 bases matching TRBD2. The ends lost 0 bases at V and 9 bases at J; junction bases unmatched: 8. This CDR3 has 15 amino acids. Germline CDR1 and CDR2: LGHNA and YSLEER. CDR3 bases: TGCGCCAGCAGCCAAGAAGGCGGGGGAAGTAGTGAGCAGTTCTTC. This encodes CASSQEGGGSSEQFF.

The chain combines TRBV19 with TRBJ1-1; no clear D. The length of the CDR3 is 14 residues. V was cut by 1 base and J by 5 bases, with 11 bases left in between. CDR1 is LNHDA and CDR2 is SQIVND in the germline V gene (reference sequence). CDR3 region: CASSIAAGGTEAFF. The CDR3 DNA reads TGTGCCAGTAGTATAGCCGCAGGAGGGACTGAAGCTTTCTTT.

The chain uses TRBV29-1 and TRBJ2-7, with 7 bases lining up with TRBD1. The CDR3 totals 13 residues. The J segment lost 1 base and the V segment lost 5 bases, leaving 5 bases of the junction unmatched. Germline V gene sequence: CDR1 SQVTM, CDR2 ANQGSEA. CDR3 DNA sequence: TGCAGCGTTTTGGACAGGAAATCCTACGAGCAGTACTTC. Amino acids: CSVLDRKSYEQYF.

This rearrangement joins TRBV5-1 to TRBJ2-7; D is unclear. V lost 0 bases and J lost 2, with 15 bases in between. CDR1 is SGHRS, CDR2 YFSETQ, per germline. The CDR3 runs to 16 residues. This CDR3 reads CASSLAPMGTTYEQYF. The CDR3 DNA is TGCGCCAGCAGCTTGGCCCCCATGGGCACGACCTACGAGCAGTACTTC.

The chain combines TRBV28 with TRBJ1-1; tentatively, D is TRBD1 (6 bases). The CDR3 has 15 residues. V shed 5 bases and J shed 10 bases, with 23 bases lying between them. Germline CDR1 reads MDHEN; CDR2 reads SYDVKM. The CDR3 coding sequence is TGTGCCAGCAGTCTCTTGGACAGCCCTCCCAGCGGAGCTTTCTTT. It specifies CASSLLDSPPSGAFF.

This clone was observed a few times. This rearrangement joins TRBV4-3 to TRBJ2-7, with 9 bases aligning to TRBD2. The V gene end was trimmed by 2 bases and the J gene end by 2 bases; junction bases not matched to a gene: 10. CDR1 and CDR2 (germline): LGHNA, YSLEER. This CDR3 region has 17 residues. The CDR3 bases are TGCGCCAGCAGCCAATTGATCCCTGCGGGAGGGACCTACGAGCAGTACTTC. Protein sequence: CASSQLIPAGGTYEQYF.